Below are 18 T cell receptor beta chains sequenced from a single sample in a study of shared clonotypes between healthy human individuals. The protocol was immunoSEQ multiplex PCR, while the TCRdb copy is restricted to in-frame clones and leaves out a portion. The sample holds over a million clones; under 80% are singletons and the top ten take roughly 1.5%. Sequencing was performed on memory CD4+ T cells sorted from blood. The subset was: CD45RA-negative fraction. The receptors come from a man aged 18 to 30 in good health.

This clone came up a few times. This chain links TRBV5-4 with TRBJ2-5; D not resolved. The CDR3 totals 12 residues. The germline CDR1 and CDR2 sequences are SGHNT and YYREEE (reference sequence). Trimming took off 3 bases at V and 5 bases at J, with 8 bases between the two ends. DNA for the CDR3: TGTGCCAGCAGCTACAATCTGGAGACCCAGTACTTC. This sequence encodes CASSYNLETQYF. Together with reference TRBV5-4 and TRBJ2-5, the CDR3 gives the full variable domain: ETGVTQSPTHLIKTRGQQVTLRCSSQSGHNTVSWYQQALGQGPQFIFQYYREEENGRGNFPPRFSGLQFPNYSSELNVNALELDDSALYLCASSYNLETQYFGPGTRLLVL.

The chain carries TRBV7-9 and TRBJ2-5; 12 nucleotides line up with TRBD2. The CDR3 sequence is 15 residues long. V lost 1 base and J lost 4; bases outside the gene matches: 1. Germline V CDR1 and CDR2: SEHNR, FQNEAQ (reference sequence). The CDR3 region is CASSLEGLAGETQYF. The DNA of the CDR3 is TGTGCCAGCAGCTTAGAGGGACTAGCGGGAGAGACCCAGTACTTC.

The chain has TRBV11-2 and TRBJ2-7; 11 positions agree with TRBD1. CDR1 and CDR2 (germline): SGHAT, FQNNGV. This CDR3 has 16 amino acids. V trimming: 5 bases; J trimming: 1 base; junction bases outside the gene matches: 7. The CDR3 DNA follows: TGTGCCAGCAGCGACCTCGGGACAGGGGGATCCTACGAGCAGTACTTC. This encodes CASSDLGTGGSYEQYF.

This chain joins TRBV18 and TRBJ2-2; perhaps TRBD1 as D (6 bases). The V gene's germline CDR1 is KGHSH and CDR2 LQKENI. This CDR3 has 14 residues. Deletions cut 5 bases from V and 3 bases from J, with 10 bases between. Here the CDR3 reads CASSGQGYTGELFF. The CDR3 DNA sequence: TGTGCCAGCTCAGGCCAGGGGTACACCGGGGAGCTGTTTTTT.

This chain joins TRBV5-6 and TRBJ1-2; no clear D. V shed 1 base and J shed 4 bases, with 8 bases lying between them. CDR1 SGHDT and CDR2 YYEEEE come from the germline V gene. The CDR3 is 13 amino acids. This chain's CDR3 is CASSLSEVYGYTF. In nucleotides, the CDR3 is TGTGCCAGCAGCTTGAGTGAGGTCTATGGCTACACCTTC.

The chain combines TRBV29-1 with TRBJ1-1; TRBD1 matches 8 bases. With 6 bases clipped from V and 6 bases from J, the junction kept 6 bases outside the gene matches. The germline CDR1 and CDR2 sequences are SQVTM and ANQGSEA. The CDR3 runs to 12 residues. The chain's CDR3 is CSVDRGGSEAFF. CDR3 nucleotides: TGCAGCGTCGACAGGGGTGGCTCTGAAGCTTTCTTT.

A single count supports this clone. For the CDR3, the DNA is TGTGCCAGCAGTGAGGCGGGGGTTGGCAATCAGCCCCAGCATTTT. Translating it yields CASSEAGVGNQPQHF. The chain joins TRBV6-1 to TRBJ1-5; D possibly corresponds to TRBD1 (5 bases). The CDR3 extends over 15 amino acids. V lost 3 bases and J lost 2, with 11 bases in between. CDR1 and CDR2 (germline): MNHNS, SASEGT.

This clone has just a few counts. The chain is built from TRBV5-6 and TRBJ2-7; no definite D call. This CDR3 comprises 13 residues. Looked up from germline, CDR1 is SGHDT and CDR2 is YYEEEE. V lost 4 bases and J 6 bases, leaving 14 bases between the germline ends. The DNA of the CDR3 is TGTGCCAGCAGCCACCCCGAGCTTAGCGAGCAGTACTTC. Its translation is CASSHPELSEQYF.

This clone was picked up one time. V and J are TRBV5-1 and TRBJ2-1, with D maybe TRBD2 (6 bases). V was trimmed by 0 bases and J by 1 base, leaving 11 bases between them. From germline, CDR1 is SGHRS and CDR2 YFSETQ. This CDR3 has 16 amino acids. CDR3 nucleotide sequence: TGCGCCAGCAGCTTGGACGGGGGAAGGTCCTACAATGAGCAGTTCTTC. It specifies CASSLDGGRSYNEQFF.

The genes are TRBV18 and TRBJ1-2; D is uncertain. The germline V gene has CDR1 KGHSH and CDR2 LQKENI. The CDR3 is made up of 16 amino acids. V shed 0 bases and J shed 4 bases, with 15 bases lying between them. The DNA of the CDR3 is TGTGCCAGCTCACCACCGGGAGCCCAAAACTCCTATGGCTACACCTTC. Protein sequence: CASSPPGAQNSYGYTF.

This clone was seen only a few times. The same CDR3 also results from other DNA sequences found in this sample. The CDR3 sequence is CASSEGLYTDTQYF. In DNA, the CDR3 is TGCGCCAGCAGCGAGGGACTCTACACAGATACGCAGTATTTT. J is TRBJ2-3 and V is TRBV5-1; D possibly corresponds to TRBD2 (6 bases). The V gene lost 4 bases and the J gene lost 2 bases, with 11 bases spanning the gap. The germline V gene has CDR1 SGHRS and CDR2 YFSETQ. This CDR3 comprises 14 residues.

The V call is TRBV15, the J call TRBJ1-2; unclear D gene. CDR1 is LNHNV and CDR2 is YYDKDF in the germline V gene (reference sequence). The ends were cut back, 0 bases at V and 3 bases at J, with 11 bases in the middle. This CDR3 contains 15 residues. The CDR3 protein is CATSRDMGSHYGYTF. The DNA for the CDR3 is TGTGCCACCAGCAGAGATATGGGCAGCCACTATGGCTACACCTTC.

This clone was observed once. The chain joins TRBV5-6 to TRBJ2-2; D remains unclear. V dropped 2 bases and J dropped 4 bases, with 12 bases sitting between them. The CDR3 is 15 amino acids. Per germline, CDR1 SGHDT and CDR2 YYEEEE. The chain's CDR3 is CASSFANMFTGELFF. The CDR3 nucleotides read TGTGCCAGCAGCTTCGCCAACATGTTCACCGGGGAGCTGTTTTTT.

The chain uses TRBV10-1 and TRBJ2-7; 10 bases match TRBD1. The CDR3 contains 17 residues. The junction had 13 bases not matched to a gene; V was cut back by 5 bases and J by 3 bases. Germline V gene data show CDR1 as WNHNN and CDR2 as SYGVQD (reference sequence). DNA of the CDR3: TGCGCCAGCAGTCCAGGGGCGCCCGGGACAGGGGTCTACGAGCAGTACTTC. Encoded protein: CASSPGAPGTGVYEQYF.

This clone was seen ten or more times. The sample holds other DNA sequences that translate to the same CDR3. This chain uses TRBV6-1 with TRBJ2-5; D is perhaps TRBD1 (5 bases). The CDR3 runs to 12 residues. V lost 4 bases and J 5 bases, leaving 8 bases between the germline ends. CDR1 and CDR2 (germline): MNHNS, SASEGT. The CDR3 sequence is CASSVQGETQYF. In DNA form, the CDR3 reads TGTGCCAGCAGTGTCCAGGGCGAGACCCAGTACTTC.

Turning to this clone: Other DNA sequences in the sample encode the same CDR3. The rearrangement links TRBV5-1 to TRBJ2-3, with 8 positions matching TRBD2. This CDR3 has 15 residues. The germline CDR1 and CDR2 sequences are SGHRS and YFSETQ. Unmatched junction bases numbered 4, after V lost 1 base and J lost 3 bases. This CDR3 is CASSLTGTSTDTQYF. The CDR3 nucleotides read TGCGCCAGCAGCTTGACAGGGACTAGTACAGATACGCAGTATTTT.

In this sample, this clone turned up a few times. The chain has TRBV6-5 and TRBJ2-2; maybe TRBD1 (6 bases). Trimming removed 0 bases from V and 4 bases from J, with 9 bases in between. CDR3 size: 15 residues. Germline V gene lookup returns CDR1 MNHEY and CDR2 SVGAGI. CDR3 protein: CASSYSQGITGELFF. In nucleotides, the CDR3 is TGTGCCAGCAGTTACTCGCAGGGGATCACCGGGGAGCTGTTTTTT.

With respect to this clone: The junction does not match germline at one end; this may be a read error. The V and J genes are TRBV29-1 and TRBJ1-2; no definite D call. The CDR3 loop spans 12 amino acids. Germline lookup yields CDR1 SQVTM and CDR2 ANQGSEA. DNA for the CDR3: TGCAGCGCTGAACGTCTTGGTAGGGCGCAAACCTTC. Protein sequence: CSAERLGRAQTF.